Presented here are 27 T cell receptor beta chains from one specimen sequenced in a study of blood T cell repertoires in COVID-19. Clones were sequenced by immunoSEQ multiplex PCR, and TCRdb holds only the in-frame ones, with some missing. The table shows 200,000 to 250,000 clones, with around nine tenths occurring only once. Sequenced: peripheral blood. These receptors were collected from a man aged 55 to 70 with acute or convalescent COVID-19.

The rearrangement joins TRBV10-3 to TRBJ1-6, with D perhaps TRBD1 (5 bases). Trimming pared 2 bases from V and 7 bases from J, leaving 12 bases between. The germline CDR1 and CDR2 sequences are ENHRY and SYGVKD. The CDR3 loop spans 15 amino acids. CDR3 region: CAISEPGLPNSPLHF. CDR3 DNA: TGTGCCATCAGTGAGCCGGGACTCCCGAATTCACCCCTCCACTTT.

This clone was observed a handful of times. The chain carries TRBV7-8 and TRBJ1-2, with TRBD1 identical over 10 bases. The trim removed 5 bases at V and 5 bases at J, leaving 8 bases unmatched. This CDR3 region has 15 residues. The germline V gene encodes CDR1 SGHVS and CDR2 FQNEAQ. For the CDR3, the DNA is TGTGCCAGCAGCCCGTTCCAGGACAGGGGGTATGGCTACACCTTC. It translates to CASSPFQDRGYGYTF.

This chain links TRBV7-2 with TRBJ2-3; TRBD2 matches 9 bases. From germline, CDR1 is SGHTA and CDR2 FQGNSA. The CDR3 totals 15 residues. The junction had 5 bases not matched to a gene; V was cut back by 3 bases and J by 4 bases. The CDR3 here is CASSFGSGGADTQYF. In DNA, the CDR3 is TGTGCCAGCAGCTTCGGTAGCGGGGGCGCAGATACGCAGTATTTT.

The V and J genes are TRBV7-9 and TRBJ2-7; weak D call: TRBD1 (6 bases). CDR1 and CDR2 from the germline V gene are SEHNR and FQNEAQ (reference sequence). The CDR3 has 13 residues. The V and J ends lost 7 bases and 1 base respectively, with 11 bases between them. DNA for the CDR3: TGTGCCAGCACGGACAGTGCTTCCTACGAGCAGTACTTC. Translated: CASTDSASYEQYF.

This clone was seen only a few times. The gene calls are TRBV2 and TRBJ1-5, with no clear D. CDR3 length: 14 residues. Germline V gives CDR1 SNHLY, CDR2 FYNNEI. The ends were cut back, 2 bases at V and 2 bases at J, with 7 bases in the middle. The CDR3 reads CASSEIQRNQPQHF. CDR3 DNA sequence: TGTGCCAGCAGTGAAATACAGCGCAATCAGCCCCAGCATTTT.

The chain uses TRBV15 and TRBJ1-1; D is perhaps TRBD1 (6 bases). Germline CDR1 and CDR2: LNHNV and YYDKDF (reference sequence). V lost 0 bases and J lost 5, with 19 bases in between. This CDR3 is 17 amino acids long. The CDR3 nucleotides are TGTGCCACCAGCAGAGATCCCTTTTGGGAGGGGGGGACTGAAGCTTTCTTT. Translated: CATSRDPFWEGGTEAFF.

V and J are TRBV5-1 and TRBJ2-3; TRBD2 matches at 13 bases. The junction had 11 bases not matched to a gene; V was cut back by 4 bases and J by 0 bases. The CDR3 runs to 19 residues. CDR1 and CDR2 from the germline V gene are SGHRS and YFSETQ. The CDR3 sequence is CASSERLAGGPTSTDTQYF. CDR3 nucleotides: TGCGCCAGCAGCGAAAGACTAGCGGGGGGTCCGACTAGCACAGATACGCAGTATTTT.

This clone was counted ten times or more. V usage is TRBV19 and J usage is TRBJ2-7; D perhaps matches TRBD2 (7 bases). The CDR3 extends over 13 amino acids. Germline CDR1 and CDR2: LNHDA and SQIVND (reference sequence). Between the trimmed V and J ends, which lost 5 bases and 2 bases, there was a span of 10 bases. CDR3 sequence reads: CASSGGATYEQYF. As DNA, the CDR3 is TGTGCCAGTAGTGGGGGGGCCACCTACGAGCAGTACTTC.

The genes are TRBV9 and TRBJ1-3; possible D gene TRBD1, 6 bases. This CDR3 spans 15 amino acids. Germline V CDR1 and CDR2: SGDLS, YYNGEE. V was trimmed by 3 bases and J by 0 bases, leaving 10 bases between them. This CDR3 is CASSEGVTSGNTIYF. CDR3 coding DNA: TGTGCCAGCAGCGAGGGGGTAACCTCTGGAAACACCATATATTTT.

The chain employs TRBV4-3 and TRBJ1-2, with 10 bases aligning to TRBD1. The CDR3 extends over 14 amino acids. The V segment lost 2 bases and the J segment 5 bases; nucleotides outside the gene matches: 2. CDR1 is LGHNA, CDR2 YSLEER, per germline. Written as DNA, the CDR3 is TGCGCCAGCAGCCAACCGGGACAGGGGTATGGCTACACCTTC. This sequence encodes CASSQPGQGYGYTF.

In the case of this clone: One junction end disagrees with the germline gene, perhaps due to a read error. V is TRBV15 and J is TRBJ1-6; a weak D match, TRBD1 (6 bases). This CDR3 region has 15 residues. The germline V gene has CDR1 LNHNV and CDR2 YYDKDF (reference sequence). CDR3 DNA sequence: TGTGCCACAAGCAAACCGGGACAAAGTAATTCACCCCTCCACTTT. It specifies CATSKPGQSNSPLHF.

This clone was counted once. The rearrangement links TRBV7-2 to TRBJ1-1; D is perhaps TRBD1 (5 bases). Germline-derived CDR1 and CDR2 are SGHTA and FQGNSA. The CDR3 is 13 amino acids. Trimming stripped 2 bases from V and 7 bases from J, with 11 bases between. As DNA, the CDR3 is TGTGCCAGCAGCTTATTTGGCGGGGGTGAAGCTTTCTTT. Amino acids: CASSLFGGGEAFF.

The chain employs TRBV29-1 and TRBJ1-4; no firm D call. Germline CDR1 SQVTM, CDR2 ANQGSEA. The CDR3 is made up of 14 amino acids. V was clipped by 7 bases and J by 5 bases, with 17 bases between them. The CDR3, as DNA: TGCAGCGGGTTTATCGGGGAAGGAAATGAAAAACTGTTTTTT. It specifies CSGFIGEGNEKLFF.

V usage is TRBV29-1 and J usage is TRBJ1-6, with 10 bases that match TRBD1. CDR1 and CDR2 from the germline V gene are SQVTM and ANQGSEA. Trimming cost V 3 bases and J 7 bases; bases outside gene matches: 9. CDR3 length equals 16 residues. This chain's CDR3 is CSVDTSTGGANSPLHF. In DNA form, the CDR3 reads TGCAGCGTTGATACGTCGACAGGGGGCGCGAATTCACCCCTCCACTTT.

This chain connects TRBV9 to TRBJ2-7; TRBD2 aligns across 9 bases. With V trimmed by 6 bases and J by 7 bases, 8 bases remained unmatched. From germline, CDR1 is SGDLS and CDR2 YYNGEE. This CDR3 is built from 13 residues. CDR3 in DNA: TGTGCCAGCAACTTCGGGCTAGCGGGAGAGCAGTACTTC. It encodes CASNFGLAGEQYF.

This clone was observed once. The rearrangement uses TRBV19 and TRBJ1-3; weak D call: TRBD1 (5 bases). This CDR3 has 15 amino acids. V lost 6 bases and J lost 0, with 12 bases in between. CDR1 is LNHDA and CDR2 is SQIVND in the germline V gene (reference sequence). The CDR3 region has the DNA TGTGCCAGTAGCCAAAAGGGGCCCTCTGGAAACACCATATATTTT. Protein sequence: CASSQKGPSGNTIYF.

The chain recombines TRBV5-1 with TRBJ1-1; a possible D gene is TRBD1 (6 bases). This CDR3 region has 15 residues. Trimming shortened V by 0 bases and J by 1 base, and 10 bases separated the two germline ends. Germline V CDR1 and CDR2: SGHRS, YFSETQ. The CDR3 region is CASSLVKGQNTEAFF. The DNA for the CDR3 is TGCGCCAGCAGCTTGGTCAAGGGACAGAACACTGAAGCTTTCTTT.

The chain recombines TRBV7-8 with TRBJ1-2, with a tentative D call TRBD1 (6 bases). Germline loops: CDR1 SGHVS, CDR2 FQNEAQ. The CDR3 is made up of 14 amino acids. V gave up 3 bases and J gave up 1 base, with 9 bases separating them. CDR3 nucleotide sequence: TGTGCCAGCAGCTTGGGGGGGCTTAACTATGGCTACACCTTC. Its translation is CASSLGGLNYGYTF.

The chain is built from TRBV18 and TRBJ1-5; 7 bases map to TRBD1. The germline V gene has CDR1 KGHSH and CDR2 LQKENI. The CDR3 is 14 amino acids. Trimming cost V 4 bases and J 5 bases; bases outside gene matches: 5. CDR3 bases: TGTGCCAGCTCACGGGACAGTGCCGATCAGCCCCAGCATTTT. This encodes CASSRDSADQPQHF.

A single count supports this clone. This chain connects TRBV5-5 to TRBJ1-1, with D perhaps TRBD1 (6 bases). CDR3 length: 15 residues. The germline V and J ends were trimmed by 2 bases and 1 base, with 12 bases remaining between them. CDR1 is SGHKS, CDR2 YYEKEE, per germline (reference sequence). CDR3 region: CASSFLGGRNTEAFF. CDR3 nucleotide sequence: TGTGCCAGCAGCTTTCTTGGGGGCAGGAACACTGAAGCTTTCTTT.

The gene calls are TRBV5-5 and TRBJ1-1; 8 bases map to TRBD1. The V segment lost 1 base and the J segment 7 bases; nucleotides outside the gene matches: 6. Germline lookup yields CDR1 SGHKS and CDR2 YYEKEE (reference sequence). The CDR3 loop spans 14 amino acids. The CDR3 coding sequence is TGTGCCAGCAGCTTGCCTACAGGGGGAGGTGAAGCTTTCTTT. Translated, it gives CASSLPTGGGEAFF.

This clone has a handful of counts. This chain connects TRBV7-9 to TRBJ1-2, with unresolved D. CDR1 and CDR2 (germline): SEHNR, FQNEAQ (reference sequence). The CDR3 is made up of 11 amino acids. V was pared by 4 bases and J by 8 bases, with 8 bases between. DNA of the CDR3: TGTGCCAGCAGCTCAACTTGGGGCTACACCTTC. Translated, it gives CASSSTWGYTF. The full variable domain, rest sourced from reference TRBV7-9 and TRBJ1-2, is DTGVSQNPRHKITKRGQNVTFRCDPISEHNRLYWYRQTLGQGPEFLTYFQNEAQLEKSRLLSDRFSAERPKGSFSTLEIQRTEQGDSAMYLCASSSTWGYTFGSGTRLTVV.

The rearrangement links TRBV11-1 to TRBJ2-7, with TRBD2 matching over 13 bases. Germline CDR1 SGHAT, CDR2 FQDESV (reference sequence). This CDR3 is 15 amino acids long. J lost 9 bases, V lost 5 bases, and 10 bases had no gene match. The CDR3: CASSPGLAGTRGQYF. Here the CDR3 DNA reads TGTGCCAGCAGCCCGGGACTAGCGGGGACCCGCGGGCAGTACTTC. The full variable domain, with the rest looked up from reference TRBV11-1 and TRBJ2-7, is EAEVAQSPRYKITEKSQAVAFWCDPISGHATLYWYRQILGQGPELLVQFQDESVVDDSQLPKDRFSAERLKGVDSTLKIQPAELGDSAMYLCASSPGLAGTRGQYFGPGTRLTVT.

This clone was seen only a few times. The chain links TRBV6-5 to TRBJ2-7, with a weak D call TRBD1 (6 bases). V shed 8 bases and J shed 0 bases, with 11 bases lying between them. CDR1 is MNHEY and CDR2 is SVGAGI in the germline V gene. There are 13 residues in the CDR3. The CDR3, as DNA: TGTGCCAGCTATAAGGGACACTCCTACGAGCAGTACTTC. This sequence encodes CASYKGHSYEQYF.

V and J are TRBV5-1 and TRBJ1-2; D perhaps matches TRBD1 (5 bases). CDR3 size: 14 residues. Germline V gene lookup returns CDR1 SGHRS and CDR2 YFSETQ. The germline V and J ends were trimmed by 0 bases and 6 bases, with 12 bases remaining between them. The CDR3 DNA sequence: TGCGCCAGCAGCTTGGCAGGTTCGGGGGATGGCTACACCTTC. It codes for CASSLAGSGDGYTF.

CDR3 in DNA: TGTGCCTGGAGTGATGGAACAGGGCTCCCAGATACGCAGTATTTT. Protein: CAWSDGTGLPDTQYF. The rearrangement uses TRBV30 and TRBJ2-3; TRBD1 might be the D (6 bases). Trimming removed 1 base from V and 4 bases from J, with 15 bases in between. The germline V gene has CDR1 GTSNPN and CDR2 SVGIG (reference sequence). The CDR3 runs 15 residues. Supplemented by reference TRBV30 and TRBJ2-3, the full variable domain reads SQTIHQWPATLVQPVGSPLSLECTVEGTSNPNLYWYRQAAGRGLQLLFYSVGIGQISSEVPQNLSASRPQDRQFILSSKKLLLSDSGFYLCAWSDGTGLPDTQYFGPGTRLTVL.

The V call is TRBV7-2, the J call TRBJ2-7; the D is unclear. The germline gives CDR1 SGHTA, CDR2 FQGNSA. The CDR3 has 15 residues. With 0 bases removed from V and 5 bases from J, the gap between germline ends came to 14 bases. CDR3 loop: CASSLASTIADEQYF. The CDR3 DNA is TGTGCCAGCAGCTTAGCGAGTACGATCGCCGACGAGCAGTACTTC.